Below are 32 T cell receptor beta chains sequenced from a single sample in a study of blood T cell repertoires in COVID-19. TCRdb's copy holds only in-frame clones and misses some; the assay was immunoSEQ multiplex PCR. The table records 30,000 to 40,000 clones, 80% to 90% of them present only once. The material sequenced was peripheral blood. Receptors originate from a man in his sixties with active COVID-19.

This clone has only one observation. The rearrangement uses TRBV11-2 and TRBJ2-3; 8 bases are a match to TRBD2. CDR1 SGHAT and CDR2 FQNNGV come from the germline V gene. Trimming removed 4 bases from V and 1 base from J; junction bases left unmatched: 7. The CDR3 is 16 residues long. The CDR3 DNA sequence: TGTGCCAGCAGCTCCGGGGGGGGGCGAGGCACAGATACGCAGTATTTT. Translating it yields CASSSGGGRGTDTQYF.

The chain links TRBV5-4 to TRBJ1-2; 7 bases agree with TRBD1. V trimming: 4 bases; J trimming: 4 bases; junction bases outside the gene matches: 7. The germline gives CDR1 SGHNT, CDR2 YYREEE (reference sequence). The CDR3 totals 14 residues. This CDR3 reads CASSGEDRIYGYTF. The CDR3 region has the DNA TGTGCCAGCAGCGGAGAGGACAGGATCTATGGCTACACCTTC.

The chain combines TRBV6-2 or TRBV6-3 with TRBJ2-1; 8 bases map to TRBD2. Trimming cost V 5 bases and J 7 bases; bases outside gene matches: 10. Germline CDR1 and CDR2: MNHEY and SVGEGT. The CDR3 consists of 15 residues. CDR3 region: CASSPNAGTSNEQFF. The CDR3 region has the DNA TGTGCCAGCAGTCCAAACGCCGGGACTAGTAATGAGCAGTTCTTC.

The chain carries TRBV4-3 and TRBJ1-3; D not resolved. Germline V lookup: CDR1 LGHNA, CDR2 YSLEER. The CDR3 has 15 amino acids. Trimming cost V 0 bases and J 1 base, with 7 bases left between them. The CDR3 protein is CASSQDRTSGNTIYF. The CDR3 nucleotides read TGCGCCAGCAGCCAAGATAGGACTTCTGGAAACACCATATATTTT.

The chain employs TRBV6-5 and TRBJ2-1; the D gene is possibly TRBD2 (6 bases). The germline V gene has CDR1 MNHEY and CDR2 SVGAGI. The CDR3 has 13 amino acids. The ends were cut back, 9 bases at V and 7 bases at J, with 16 bases in the middle. The CDR3: CASEGYSGNEQFF. CDR3 bases: TGTGCCAGTGAGGGGTATAGCGGAAATGAGCAGTTCTTC.

This rearrangement joins TRBV7-8 to TRBJ2-1; TRBD2 matches at 10 bases. The CDR3 totals 18 residues. Germline V CDR1 and CDR2: SGHVS, FQNEAQ. Trimming cost V 5 bases and J 2 bases; bases outside gene matches: 12. The chain's CDR3 is CASSRRIRTSGTYNEQFF. The CDR3 DNA reads as TGTGCCAGCAGCCGGAGAATACGGACTAGCGGAACCTACAATGAGCAGTTCTTC.

Written as DNA, the CDR3 is TGTGCCAGCAGTCTATTTAGCGGGAGGGGCGCCTACAATGAGCAGTTCTTC. Amino acid sequence: CASSLFSGRGAYNEQFF. This chain links TRBV6-6 with TRBJ2-1, with 11 positions matching TRBD2. J gave up 2 bases and V 5 bases, and 8 bases lay outside the gene matches. This CDR3 contains 17 residues. Germline CDR1 reads MNHNY; CDR2 reads SVGAGI (reference sequence).

The chain is built from TRBV6-4 and TRBJ2-1; 11 bases line up with TRBD2. CDR1 is MRHNA and CDR2 is SNTAGT in the germline V gene. The CDR3 length is 15 residues. Unmatched junction bases numbered 9, after V lost 4 bases and J lost 10 bases. The CDR3 nucleotides read TGTGCCAGCAGTGTTTTAGCGGGGGGGCCTGAGGAGCAGTTCTTC. Translated, it gives CASSVLAGGPEEQFF.

The chain links TRBV3-1 (or the pseudogene TRBV3-2) to TRBJ2-3, with D possibly being TRBD1 (6 bases). V gave up 0 bases and J gave up 14 bases, with 15 bases separating them. Germline V lookup: CDR1 LGHDT, CDR2 YNNKEL (reference sequence). The CDR3 loop spans 13 amino acids. For the CDR3, the DNA is TGTGCCAGCAGCCAAGATTGGGGGCTAGTCCCGTATTTT. Protein: CASSQDWGLVPYF.

The V call is TRBV7-3, the J call TRBJ2-7; D remains unclear. Germline lookup yields CDR1 SGHTA and CDR2 FQGTGA. This CDR3 is 15 amino acids long. The V end was cut by 5 bases, the J end by 5 bases, with 19 bases between. The CDR3 bases are TGTGCCAGCAGCCCCGAGAGGAGTCGAGTCCACGAGCAGTACTTC. Translated: CASSPERSRVHEQYF.

This clone was observed a single time. The V call is TRBV2, the J call TRBJ2-3; a weak D match, TRBD1 (6 bases). The CDR3 has 14 residues. The germline V gene has CDR1 SNHLY and CDR2 FYNNEI. With 2 bases removed from V and 2 bases from J, the gap between germline ends came to 8 bases. CDR3 sequence reads: CASSEWTVTDTQYF. The CDR3 DNA reads TGTGCCAGCAGTGAATGGACAGTCACAGATACGCAGTATTTT.

This rearrangement joins TRBV5-4 to TRBJ1-2; TRBD1 aligns across 7 bases. J lost 2 bases, V lost 4 bases, and 5 bases had no gene match. CDR1 SGHNT and CDR2 YYREEE come from the germline V gene (reference sequence). This CDR3 region has 14 residues. The CDR3 reads CASSPGTVNYGYTF. The CDR3 nucleotides read TGTGCCAGCAGCCCCGGGACAGTCAACTATGGCTACACCTTC. Complete variable domain (other parts from reference TRBV5-4 and TRBJ1-2): ETGVTQSPTHLIKTRGQQVTLRCSSQSGHNTVSWYQQALGQGPQFIFQYYREEENGRGNFPPRFSGLQFPNYSSELNVNALELDDSALYLCASSPGTVNYGYTFGSGTRLTVV.

DNA of the CDR3: TGTGCCAGCAGCTCCCAGAGCGGGGGTGGGGTTCGGTTCTTC. It translates to CASSSQSGGGVRFF. The V call is TRBV5-6, the J call TRBJ2-1; 8 nucleotides agree with TRBD2. The V segment lost 3 bases and the J segment 15 bases; nucleotides outside the gene matches: 14. Germline CDR1 SGHDT, CDR2 YYEEEE. This CDR3 region has 14 residues.

V gene TRBV19 combines with J gene TRBJ1-6; weak D call: TRBD1 (5 bases). V shed 6 bases and J shed 0 bases, with 12 bases lying between them. There are 16 residues in the CDR3. The germline V gene has CDR1 LNHDA and CDR2 SQIVND (reference sequence). The CDR3 spells CASRDNVDSYNSPLHF. The CDR3 DNA is TGTGCCAGTAGGGACAACGTTGACTCCTATAATTCACCCCTCCACTTT.

The V and J genes are TRBV5-3 and TRBJ1-2; D is unresolved. TRBV5-3 is an open reading frame whose function is uncertain. This CDR3 comprises 15 residues. V was cut by 5 bases and J by 3 bases, with 17 bases left in between. For the CDR3, the DNA is TGTGCCAGAAGTACCGTTGACTGCCACTACTATGGCTACACCTTC. Amino acid sequence: CARSTVDCHYYGYTF.

This chain connects TRBV27 to TRBJ2-3; no clear D gene. Germline-derived CDR1 and CDR2 are MNHEY and SMNVEV (reference sequence). V shed 6 bases and J shed 3 bases, with 19 bases lying between them. This CDR3 contains 16 residues. The chain's CDR3 is CASSLLPASTTDTQYF. CDR3 DNA sequence: TGTGCCAGCAGCCTCCTCCCAGCGTCCACAACAGATACGCAGTATTTT.

For the CDR3, the DNA is TGTGCCAGCAGCCGCCTCAATCCGAGTGAGCAGTTCTTC. Encoded protein: CASSRLNPSEQFF. The rearrangement uses TRBV3-1 (or the pseudogene TRBV3-2) and TRBJ2-1; D ambiguous. The CDR3 has 13 residues. Germline-derived CDR1 and CDR2 are LGHDT and YNNKEL (reference sequence). V lost 4 bases and J lost 9, with 13 bases in between.

This rearrangement joins TRBV7-2 to TRBJ2-1, with TRBD2 matching 7 bases. In germline, CDR1 is SGHTA, CDR2 FQGNSA. V lost 3 bases to trimming and J lost 0 bases; unmatched junction nucleotides: 5. The CDR3 contains 16 residues. CDR3 sequence (DNA): TGTGCCAGCAGCTTCCAAAGCGGGGTCTCCTACAATGAGCAGTTCTTC. This encodes CASSFQSGVSYNEQFF.

The count of this clone is one. The CDR3 reads CASSQDRGGTIYF. CDR3 in DNA: TGTGCCAGCAGCCAAGATCGGGGGGGGACCATATATTTT. The chain uses TRBV4-2 and TRBJ1-3; a weak D match, TRBD1 (5 bases). This CDR3 has 13 residues. The germline CDR1 and CDR2 sequences are LGHNA and YNFKEQ. V shed 0 bases and J shed 10 bases, with 10 bases lying between them.

The chain links TRBV6-2 or TRBV6-3 to TRBJ1-5; D call uncertain. Trimming left V 6 bases short and J 6 bases short, with 12 bases between. CDR3 length equals 13 residues. The germline V gene has CDR1 MNHEY and CDR2 SVGEGT. This CDR3 reads CASSTGRVQPQHF. CDR3 bases: TGTGCCAGCAGCACCGGGAGGGTTCAGCCCCAGCATTTT.

The chain combines TRBV28 with TRBJ1-1; possibly TRBD1 for D (6 bases). Germline V gene sequence: CDR1 MDHEN, CDR2 SYDVKM. The CDR3 totals 15 residues. Trimming took off 11 bases at V and 1 base at J, with 20 bases between the two ends. CDR3 loop: CASEAIRTENTEAFF. The CDR3 region has the DNA TGTGCCTCCGAGGCTATCAGGACAGAGAACACTGAAGCTTTCTTT.

The table lists this clone with a count of one. This sequence joins TRBV2 and TRBJ1-2, with a weak D call TRBD1 (6 bases). Per germline, CDR1 SNHLY and CDR2 FYNNEI. V was cut by 5 bases and J by 7 bases, with 17 bases left in between. This CDR3 has 14 residues. DNA for the CDR3: TGTGCCAGCAGTTATATGGACAGCCAACGTGGCTACACCTTC. Its protein product is CASSYMDSQRGYTF.

The genes are TRBV5-1 and TRBJ1-6; TRBD1 aligns across 9 bases. Germline V gene data show CDR1 as SGHRS and CDR2 as YFSETQ. The CDR3 totals 14 residues. J was trimmed by 9 bases and V by 4 bases; bases with no gene match: 5. The CDR3 nucleotides read TGCGCCAGCAGCAGAACAGGGGGCGCTTCACCCCTCCACTTT. It encodes CASSRTGGASPLHF.

The rearrangement uses TRBV6-5 and TRBJ1-4; 7 nucleotides align to TRBD1. The V segment lost 6 bases and the J segment 7 bases; nucleotides outside the gene matches: 8. This CDR3 has 14 residues. CDR1 and CDR2 (germline): MNHEY, SVGAGI. The CDR3 DNA follows: TGTGCCAGCAGAACCAGGGGGGCTGGTGAAAAACTGTTTTTT. It translates to CASRTRGAGEKLFF.

The rearrangement uses TRBV7-6 and TRBJ2-3; 11 bases map to TRBD2. Germline loops: CDR1 SGHVS, CDR2 FNYEAQ. The CDR3 spans 16 residues. V gave up 3 bases and J gave up 3 bases; unmatched junction bases: 5. CDR3 protein: CASSLGSGRATDTQYF. For the CDR3, the DNA is TGTGCCAGCAGCTTGGGTAGCGGGAGGGCGACAGATACGCAGTATTTT.

The chain recombines TRBV7-9 with TRBJ2-7; D remains unclear. This CDR3 is built from 17 residues. Germline CDR1 is SEHNR and CDR2 is FQNEAQ (reference sequence). The V gene lost 4 bases and the J gene lost 4 bases, with 23 bases spanning the gap. CDR3 amino acids: CASSSRWSVLETYEQYF. CDR3 in DNA: TGTGCCAGCAGCTCCCGGTGGTCTGTCCTTGAGACATACGAGCAGTACTTC. Full variable domain (missing parts from reference TRBV7-9 and TRBJ2-7): DTGVSQNPRHKITKRGQNVTFRCDPISEHNRLYWYRQTLGQGPEFLTYFQNEAQLEKSRLLSDRFSAERPKGSFSTLEIQRTEQGDSAMYLCASSSRWSVLETYEQYFGPGTRLTVT.

This chain uses TRBV3-1 (or the pseudogene TRBV3-2) with TRBJ2-7; 9 bases align to TRBD2. The CDR3 has 15 residues. The trim removed 4 bases at V and 2 bases at J, leaving 6 bases unmatched. CDR1 is LGHDT, CDR2 YNNKEL, per germline (reference sequence). The CDR3 sequence is CASSPGTSFPYEQYF. The CDR3 bases are TGTGCCAGCAGCCCCGGGACTAGCTTCCCCTACGAGCAGTACTTC.

This chain uses TRBV12-3 or TRBV12-4 with TRBJ1-2; 9 bases are shared with TRBD1. Losses at the gene ends were 7 bases for V and 4 bases for J; bases not matched to a gene: 4. The CDR3 is 13 residues long. CDR3 sequence (DNA): TGTGCCAGCACTCAGGACAGGGGCTATGGCTACACCTTC. It is translated as CASTQDRGYGYTF.

The count of this clone is one. The chain combines TRBV5-6 with TRBJ2-1; the match to TRBD2 covers 11 bases. The germline gives CDR1 SGHDT, CDR2 YYEEEE. The CDR3 covers 15 residues. The junction had 2 bases not matched to a gene; V was cut back by 2 bases and J by 4 bases. The CDR3 coding sequence is TGTGCCAGCAGCTTACTAGCGGGAGTATACAATGAGCAGTTCTTC. It is translated as CASSLLAGVYNEQFF.

CDR3 region: CASTASGSVNEQFF. The CDR3 DNA is TGTGCCAGTACGGCTAGCGGGAGTGTAAATGAGCAGTTCTTC. This sequence joins TRBV19 and TRBJ2-1; 10 bases line up with TRBD2. The CDR3 sequence is 14 residues long. Germline CDR1 LNHDA, CDR2 SQIVND (reference sequence). After removal of 7 bases from V and 7 bases from J, the junction contained 7 bases not matched to a gene.

The gene calls are TRBV18 and TRBJ2-1; D may be TRBD1 (5 bases). CDR1 is KGHSH and CDR2 is LQKENI in the germline V gene. Trimming pared 5 bases from V and 9 bases from J, leaving 8 bases between. The CDR3 runs to 11 residues. CDR3 sequence (DNA): TGTGCCAGCTCAGTGCAGGGTGAGCAGTTCTTC. Translation: CASSVQGEQFF.

The chain combines TRBV7-2 with TRBJ1-2, with 8 bases identical to TRBD1. V was pared by 8 bases and J by 5 bases, with 10 bases of the junction left unmatched. CDR1 and CDR2 (germline): SGHTA, FQGNSA. CDR3 length: 14 residues. The DNA of the CDR3 is TGTGCCAGCGGGCAGGACAGGGCCCAATATGGCTACACCTTC. Its protein product is CASGQDRAQYGYTF.